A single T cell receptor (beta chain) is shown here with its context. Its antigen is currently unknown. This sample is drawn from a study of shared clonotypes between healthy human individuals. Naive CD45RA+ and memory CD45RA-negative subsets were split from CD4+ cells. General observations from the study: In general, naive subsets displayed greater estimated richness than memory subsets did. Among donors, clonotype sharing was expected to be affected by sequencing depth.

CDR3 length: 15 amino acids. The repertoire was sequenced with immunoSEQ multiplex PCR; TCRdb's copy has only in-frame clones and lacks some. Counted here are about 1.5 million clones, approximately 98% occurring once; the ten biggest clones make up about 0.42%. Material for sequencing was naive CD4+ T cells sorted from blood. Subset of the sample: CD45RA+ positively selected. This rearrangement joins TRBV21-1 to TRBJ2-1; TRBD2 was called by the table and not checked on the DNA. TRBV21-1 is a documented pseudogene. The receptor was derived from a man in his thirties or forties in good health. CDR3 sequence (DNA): TGTGCCAGCAGCAATGACGTTGGCGGTAACAATGAGCAGTTCTTC. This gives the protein CASSNDVGGNNEQFF.